This is a list of T cell receptor beta chains from one sample in a study of control samples from healthy donors and cancer patients. The assay was immunoSEQ multiplex PCR, and TCRdb's table has in-frame clones only and misses some. The table records under 200,000 clones, approximately 93% of them present only once. The sequenced sample consisted of blood. The receptors were gathered from a woman aged 40 to 50 in good health. CDR3s include the opening cysteine and the closing phenylalanine or tryptophan. The D gene is left open where the match is weak. Clone size appears in some rows only: once, few, many, or a class for an expanded clone.

clone size: -; V gene: TRBV7-2; J gene: TRBJ1-2; D gene: TRBD1; CDR3 protein: CASGLGTGLNGYTF; CDR3 DNA: TGTGCCAGCGGGTTGGGGACAGGGCTCAATGGCTACACCTTC
clone size: -; V gene: TRBV3-1/TRBV3-2; J gene: TRBJ2-7; D gene: TRBD1; CDR3 protein: CASSQGQGVLNEQYF; CDR3 DNA: TGTGCCAGCAGCCAAGGACAGGGTGTCCTAAACGAGCAGTACTTC
clone size: -; V gene: TRBV7-2; J gene: TRBJ1-4; D gene: TRBD1; CDR3 protein: CASSPRTGVAEKLFF; CDR3 DNA: TGTGCCAGCAGCCCTCGGACAGGGGTAGCGGAAAAACTGTTTTTT
clone size: -; V gene: TRBV4-1; J gene: TRBJ2-3; D gene: TRBD1; CDR3 protein: CASSQVPDRITTSTDTQYF; CDR3 DNA: TGCGCCAGCAGCCAAGTTCCGGACAGGATAACGACTAGCACAGATACGCAGTATTTT
clone size: -; V gene: TRBV5-1; J gene: TRBJ1-2; D gene: -; CDR3 protein: CASSLATGSGYTF; CDR3 DNA: TGCGCCAGCAGCTTGGCCACAGGGTCAGGCTACACCTTC
clone size: -; V gene: TRBV5-4; J gene: TRBJ2-7; D gene: TRBD1; CDR3 protein: CASSSRDRGSYEQYF; CDR3 DNA: TGTGCCAGCAGCTCCCGGGACAGGGGATCCTACGAGCAGTACTTC
clone size: -; V gene: TRBV9; J gene: TRBJ1-4; D gene: -; CDR3 protein: CASSVRATNEKLFF; CDR3 DNA: TGTGCCAGCAGCGTTAGAGCAACTAATGAAAAACTGTTTTTT
clone size: once; V gene: TRBV5-6; J gene: TRBJ2-5; D gene: -; CDR3 protein: CASSLRGGFQETQYF; CDR3 DNA: TGTGCCAGCAGCTTGCGGGGCGGGTTCCAAGAGACCCAGTACTTC
clone size: -; V gene: TRBV7-7; J gene: TRBJ2-5; D gene: -; CDR3 protein: CASSSRTNNGETQYF; CDR3 DNA: TGTGCTAGCAGCTCCCGGACTAACAACGGAGAGACCCAGTACTTC
clone size: -; V gene: TRBV7-2; J gene: TRBJ2-3; D gene: -; CDR3 protein: CASSPQITDTQYF; CDR3 DNA: TGTGCCAGCAGCCCCCAGATCACAGATACGCAGTATTTT
clone size: -; V gene: TRBV19; J gene: TRBJ1-1; D gene: -; CDR3 protein: CASISGDGLIDEAFF; CDR3 DNA: TGTGCCAGTATTTCAGGGGACGGATTGATCGATGAAGCTTTCTTT
clone size: -; V gene: TRBV18; J gene: TRBJ1-4; D gene: TRBD1; CDR3 protein: CASSPGQGAREKLFF; CDR3 DNA: TGTGCCAGCTCACCAGGACAGGGGGCGCGTGAAAAACTGTTTTTT
clone size: -; V gene: TRBV12-5; J gene: TRBJ1-5; D gene: TRBD1; CDR3 protein: CASGLGGGTGPVREPQHF; CDR3 DNA: TGTGCTAGTGGTTTGGGGGGAGGGACAGGGCCCGTACGAGAGCCCCAGCATTTT
clone size: -; V gene: TRBV7-2; J gene: TRBJ1-2; D gene: -; CDR3 protein: CASSLEGSRYGYTF; CDR3 DNA: TGTGCCAGCAGCTTAGAGGGCAGCAGATATGGCTACACCTTC
clone size: -; V gene: TRBV10-3; J gene: TRBJ1-2; D gene: -; CDR3 protein: CAISLLGTSKAGGYTF; CDR3 DNA: TGTGCCATCAGTCTCCTAGGGACTTCCAAAGCGGGGGGCTACACCTTC
clone size: -; V gene: TRBV7-9; J gene: TRBJ1-3; D gene: -; CDR3 protein: CASSAGTSNRNTIYF; CDR3 DNA: TGTGCCAGCAGCGCAGGGACGTCCAATAGAAACACCATATATTTT
clone size: -; V gene: TRBV18; J gene: TRBJ1-6; D gene: -; CDR3 protein: CASSPPSLEGSLHF; CDR3 DNA: TGTGCCAGCTCACCCCCTTCGCTGGAGGGTTCCCTCCACTTT
clone size: -; V gene: TRBV5-6; J gene: TRBJ2-7; D gene: -; CDR3 protein: CASSLSFANEQYF; CDR3 DNA: TGTGCCAGCAGCTTGAGTTTTGCGAACGAGCAGTACTTC
clone size: -; V gene: TRBV13; J gene: TRBJ1-5; D gene: TRBD1; CDR3 protein: CASSLRGPGKEPQHF; CDR3 DNA: TGTGCCAGCAGCTTAAGGGGGCCGGGGAAGGAGCCCCAGCATTTT
clone size: -; V gene: TRBV5-4; J gene: TRBJ1-1; D gene: -; CDR3 protein: CASSLGPVENTEAFF; CDR3 DNA: TGTGCCAGCAGCTTGGGACCCGTCGAGAACACTGAAGCTTTCTTT
clone size: -; V gene: TRBV19; J gene: TRBJ1-1; D gene: -; CDR3 protein: CASTKNGGPEAFF; CDR3 DNA: TGTGCCAGTACCAAAAACGGGGGGCCTGAAGCTTTCTTT
clone size: -; V gene: TRBV7-9; J gene: TRBJ2-1; D gene: -; CDR3 protein: CASSEGDKGPAEQFF; CDR3 DNA: TGTGCCAGCAGCGAGGGGGATAAAGGACCCGCTGAGCAGTTCTTC
clone size: -; V gene: TRBV4-3; J gene: TRBJ1-6; D gene: TRBD1; CDR3 protein: CASSLDRDSPLHF; CDR3 DNA: TGCGCCAGCAGCCTAGACAGGGATTCACCCCTCCACTTT
clone size: -; V gene: TRBV9; J gene: TRBJ1-1; D gene: -; CDR3 protein: CASSVGSMQGRAHTEAFF; CDR3 DNA: TGTGCCAGCAGCGTAGGGTCTATGCAGGGCCGAGCGCACACTGAAGCTTTCTTT
clone size: -; V gene: TRBV6-5; J gene: TRBJ1-3; D gene: -; CDR3 protein: CASEGRLEGNTIYF; CDR3 DNA: TGTGCCAGCGAGGGGAGACTGGAGGGAAACACCATATATTTT
clone size: -; V gene: TRBV7-2; J gene: TRBJ2-7; D gene: -; CDR3 protein: CASSLAARDYEQYF; CDR3 DNA: TGTGCCAGCAGCTTAGCCGCAAGGGACTACGAGCAGTACTTC
clone size: -; V gene: TRBV2; J gene: TRBJ1-5; D gene: -; CDR3 protein: CASWGAVNSNQPQHF; CDR3 DNA: TGTGCCAGTTGGGGGGCAGTAAATAGCAATCAGCCCCAGCATTTT
clone size: -; V gene: TRBV9; J gene: TRBJ2-3; D gene: TRBD2; CDR3 protein: CASSAKEGGISTDTQYF; CDR3 DNA: TGTGCCAGCAGCGCAAAAGAGGGAGGGATAAGCACAGATACGCAGTATTTT
clone size: -; V gene: TRBV6-6; J gene: TRBJ1-6; D gene: -; CDR3 protein: CASSYGDTYNSPLHF; CDR3 DNA: TGTGCCAGCAGTTACGGGGACACTTATAATTCACCCCTCCACTTT
clone size: -; V gene: TRBV7-2; J gene: TRBJ1-6; D gene: -; CDR3 protein: CASRIGSSYNSPLHF; CDR3 DNA: TGTGCCAGCAGAATTGGGAGCTCCTATAATTCACCCCTCCACTTT
clone size: -; V gene: TRBV6-6; J gene: TRBJ1-5; D gene: -; CDR3 protein: CASSPDGGFNQPQHF; CDR3 DNA: TGTGCCAGCAGCCCCGACGGCGGGTTCAATCAGCCCCAGCATTTT
clone size: -; V gene: TRBV9; J gene: TRBJ1-1; D gene: -; CDR3 protein: CASSGRVRGTEAFF; CDR3 DNA: TGTGCCAGCAGCGGCAGGGTTCGCGGCACTGAAGCTTTCTTT
clone size: -; V gene: TRBV28; J gene: TRBJ1-3; D gene: -; CDR3 protein: CASSSLRARGNTIYF; CDR3 DNA: TGTGCCAGCAGTTCCCTGCGGGCACGTGGAAACACCATATATTTT
clone size: -; V gene: TRBV6-1; J gene: TRBJ2-6; D gene: -; CDR3 protein: CASSALDYSGANVLTF; CDR3 DNA: TGTGCCAGCAGTGCCCTTGACTACTCTGGGGCCAACGTCCTGACTTTC
clone size: -; V gene: TRBV6-6; J gene: TRBJ2-1; D gene: TRBD2; CDR3 protein: CASSPGLAGAGYNEQFF; CDR3 DNA: TGTGCCAGCAGTCCGGGACTAGCGGGAGCGGGATACAATGAGCAGTTCTTC
clone size: -; V gene: TRBV5-6; J gene: TRBJ1-4; D gene: -; CDR3 protein: CASRMRELANEKLFF; CDR3 DNA: TGTGCCAGCAGAATGCGGGAGCTCGCTAATGAAAAACTGTTTTTT
clone size: -; V gene: TRBV4-3; J gene: TRBJ2-3; D gene: TRBD1; CDR3 protein: CASSQDHRGLGDTQYF; CDR3 DNA: TGCGCCAGCAGCCAAGATCACAGGGGGCTAGGGGATACGCAGTATTTT
clone size: once; V gene: TRBV4-2; J gene: TRBJ2-1; D gene: TRBD1; CDR3 protein: CASSQERDRGYNEQFF; CDR3 DNA: TGTGCCAGCAGCCAAGAGAGGGACAGGGGCTACAATGAGCAGTTCTTC
clone size: once; V gene: TRBV28; J gene: TRBJ1-4; D gene: -; CDR3 protein: CASRPGRANEKLFF; CDR3 DNA: TGTGCCAGCAGGCCGGGACGGGCTAATGAAAAACTGTTTTTT
clone size: -; V gene: TRBV7-8; J gene: TRBJ1-1; D gene: -; CDR3 protein: CASSLFTVPEKTEAFF; CDR3 DNA: TGTGCCAGCAGCTTGTTTACGGTGCCCGAGAAAACTGAAGCTTTCTTT
clone size: -; V gene: TRBV7-2; J gene: TRBJ1-1; D gene: -; CDR3 protein: CASSLDTNTEAFF; CDR3 DNA: TGTGCCAGCAGCTTAGACACGAACACTGAAGCTTTCTTT
clone size: once; V gene: TRBV30; J gene: TRBJ2-3; D gene: -; CDR3 protein: CAWSALPGVADTQYF; CDR3 DNA: TGTGCCTGGAGTGCCCTACCGGGAGTAGCAGATACGCAGTATTTT
clone size: -; V gene: TRBV14; J gene: TRBJ1-1; D gene: -; CDR3 protein: CASSLKLNTEAFF; CDR3 DNA: TGTGCCAGCAGCCTTAAGCTGAACACTGAAGCTTTCTTT
clone size: -; V gene: TRBV9; J gene: TRBJ2-1; D gene: -; CDR3 protein: CASSVDGFNNEQFF; CDR3 DNA: TGTGCCAGCAGCGTAGATGGCTTCAACAATGAGCAGTTCTTC
clone size: -; V gene: TRBV16; J gene: TRBJ2-5; D gene: TRBD2; CDR3 protein: CASSLRGGRGETQYF; CDR3 DNA: TGTGCCAGCAGCCTGCGGGGGGGCCGGGGGGAGACCCAGTACTTC
clone size: -; V gene: TRBV3-1/TRBV3-2; J gene: TRBJ1-4; D gene: -; CDR3 protein: CASSQVTEKLFF; CDR3 DNA: TGTGCCAGCAGCCAAGTGACTGAAAAACTGTTTTTT
clone size: -; V gene: TRBV18; J gene: TRBJ1-4; D gene: -; CDR3 protein: CASSPTANHNEKLFF; CDR3 DNA: TGTGCCAGCTCACCGACGGCGAACCATAATGAAAAACTGTTTTTT
clone size: few; V gene: TRBV7-9; J gene: TRBJ1-4; D gene: -; CDR3 protein: CASSLSGTGNEKLFF; CDR3 DNA: TGTGCCAGCAGCCTGTCCGGGACGGGGAATGAAAAACTGTTTTTT
clone size: -; V gene: TRBV29-1; J gene: TRBJ2-1; D gene: -; CDR3 protein: CSVVVRGGPYNEQFF; CDR3 DNA: TGCAGCGTTGTAGTAAGAGGGGGACCCTACAATGAGCAGTTCTTC
clone size: -; V gene: TRBV7-9; J gene: TRBJ1-4; D gene: -; CDR3 protein: CASRPGGQSATNEKLFF; CDR3 DNA: TGTGCCAGCAGACCCGGGGGGCAGAGTGCAACTAATGAAAAACTGTTTTTT